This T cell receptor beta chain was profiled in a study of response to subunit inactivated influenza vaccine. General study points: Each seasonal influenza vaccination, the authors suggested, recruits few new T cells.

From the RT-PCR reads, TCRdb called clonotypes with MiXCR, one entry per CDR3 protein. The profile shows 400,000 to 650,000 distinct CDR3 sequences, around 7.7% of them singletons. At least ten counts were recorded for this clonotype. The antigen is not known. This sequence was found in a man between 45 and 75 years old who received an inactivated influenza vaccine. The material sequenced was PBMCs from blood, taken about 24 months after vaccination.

The CDR3 spells CASWTGSEQYF. The DNA for the CDR3 is TGTGCCAGCTGGACAGGGAGCGAGCAGTACTTC. This chain joins TRBV7-9 and TRBJ2-7, with TRBD1 identical over 8 bases. Germline V gene lookup returns CDR1 SEHNR and CDR2 FQNEAQ (reference sequence). The CDR3 has 11 residues. Germline trimming cut 8 bases from V and 6 bases from J; bases unmatched to any gene: 3.